This is a list of T cell receptor beta chains from one sample in a study of T cells in Graves' hyperthyroidism and ophthalmopathy. TCRdb itself ran the multiplex PCR reads through MiXCR, one entry per CDR3 protein. The profile shows hundreds of thousands of distinct CDR3 sequences, under 25% of them singletons. The sample was blood. These receptors originate from a woman in her 70s with Graves' ophthalmopathy. Each CDR3 is given with its conserved first and last residue. The D gene is left open where the match is weak. Size tells how often a clone was seen (once, few, many) or the class of an expanded clone, and some rows leave it out.

J gene: TRBJ1-2
clone size: few
D gene: -
V gene: TRBV28
CDR3 DNA: TGTGCCAGCAGTAGGTTTGAGCGCTACACCTTC
CDR3 protein: CASSRFERYTF

J gene: TRBJ2-6
clone size: -
D gene: -
V gene: TRBV12-3/TRBV12-4
CDR3 DNA: TGTGCCAGCAGTTTAGAACAGGGAAGAGGTGGGGCCAACGTCCTGACTTTC
CDR3 protein: CASSLEQGRGGANVLTF

J gene: TRBJ2-2
clone size: -
D gene: TRBD1
V gene: TRBV6-1
CDR3 DNA: TGTGCCAGCAGTGTATTACAGGGGCCTCCCGGGGAGCTGTTTTTT
CDR3 protein: CASSVLQGPPGELFF

J gene: TRBJ2-7
clone size: few
D gene: -
V gene: TRBV30
CDR3 DNA: TGTGCCTGGAGTACAGGATACTACGAGCAGTACTTC
CDR3 protein: CAWSTGYYEQYF

J gene: TRBJ2-2
clone size: -
D gene: -
V gene: TRBV14
CDR3 DNA: TGTGCCAGCAGCCAAGGCCCCCAGGGGGAGCTGTTTTTT
CDR3 protein: CASSQGPQGELFF

J gene: TRBJ2-7
clone size: -
D gene: TRBD2
V gene: TRBV9
CDR3 DNA: TGTGCCAGCAGCGTAGCTCCCCGCGGGGGAAATGACGAGCAGTACTTC
CDR3 protein: CASSVAPRGGNDEQYF

J gene: TRBJ1-1
clone size: few
D gene: TRBD1
V gene: TRBV18
CDR3 DNA: TGTGCCAGCTCACCCCGGGACAGTTACTACACTGAAGCTTTCTTT
CDR3 protein: CASSPRDSYYTEAFF

J gene: TRBJ1-3
clone size: few
D gene: -
V gene: TRBV28
CDR3 DNA: TGTGCCAGCAGTTTTTGGCGGGCAGGGGGAAACACCATATATTTT
CDR3 protein: CASSFWRAGGNTIYF

J gene: TRBJ1-5
clone size: -
D gene: -
V gene: TRBV5-1
CDR3 DNA: TGCGCCAGCAGCCCTTTTGCGGGACCTTCTAGCAATCAGCCCCAGCATTTT
CDR3 protein: CASSPFAGPSSNQPQHF

J gene: TRBJ2-3
clone size: -
D gene: -
V gene: TRBV4-1
CDR3 DNA: TGCGCCAGCAGCCAAGATTGGGGGGCGGTCACAGATACGCAGTATTTT
CDR3 protein: CASSQDWGAVTDTQYF

J gene: TRBJ1-2
clone size: -
D gene: -
V gene: TRBV24-1
CDR3 DNA: TGTGCCACCAGTGAGGCAGGGAGGAGCTATGGCTACACCTTC
CDR3 protein: CATSEAGRSYGYTF

J gene: TRBJ2-3
clone size: -
D gene: TRBD2
V gene: TRBV15
CDR3 DNA: TGTGCCACCAGCAGAGATCGAGCGGGGGGGACAGATACGCAGTATTTT
CDR3 protein: CATSRDRAGGTDTQYF

J gene: TRBJ1-1
clone size: -
D gene: -
V gene: TRBV6-5
CDR3 DNA: TGTGCCAGCAGTTACGGCCCCCGGAGAGGCACTGAAGCTTTCTTT
CDR3 protein: CASSYGPRRGTEAFF

J gene: TRBJ2-5
clone size: many
D gene: -
V gene: TRBV20-1
CDR3 DNA: TGCAGTGCTAGAGATAACCGACGCAGCCAAGAGACCCAGTACTTC
CDR3 protein: CSARDNRRSQETQYF

J gene: TRBJ2-5
clone size: few
D gene: TRBD2
V gene: TRBV4-2
CDR3 DNA: TGTGCCAGCAGCCATCGCGCAGCGGGAGAAGAGACCCAGTACTTC
CDR3 protein: CASSHRAAGEETQYF

J gene: TRBJ2-3
clone size: -
D gene: -
V gene: TRBV12-3/TRBV12-4
CDR3 DNA: TGTGCCAGTCAGACTAGTGTAAATCCAGATACGCAGTATTTT
CDR3 protein: CASQTSVNPDTQYF

J gene: TRBJ2-5
clone size: many
D gene: TRBD1
V gene: TRBV2
CDR3 DNA: TGTGCCAGCAGCCCAAACCAAGACAGGGATTACCAAGAGACCCAGTACTTC
CDR3 protein: CASSPNQDRDYQETQYF

J gene: TRBJ2-7
clone size: few
D gene: -
V gene: TRBV6-5
CDR3 DNA: TGTGCCAGCAGTTATCGGAGGGACTACGAGCAGTACTTC
CDR3 protein: CASSYRRDYEQYF

J gene: TRBJ1-1
clone size: few
D gene: TRBD1
V gene: TRBV2
CDR3 DNA: TGTGCCAGCAGGGCCGGACAGGGGGACGGTGGCACTGAAGCTTTCTTT
CDR3 protein: CASRAGQGDGGTEAFF

J gene: TRBJ1-2
clone size: few
D gene: -
V gene: TRBV10-3
CDR3 DNA: TGTGCCATCAGTGAAGGGTCGAACTATGGCTACACCTTC
CDR3 protein: CAISEGSNYGYTF

J gene: TRBJ2-7
clone size: few
D gene: -
V gene: TRBV30
CDR3 DNA: TGTGCCTTTAGGGGGACCTACGAGCAGTACTTC
CDR3 protein: CAFRGTYEQYF

J gene: TRBJ2-7
clone size: many
D gene: TRBD1
V gene: TRBV27
CDR3 DNA: TGTGCCAGCAGTTTCACGGGACAGGCGAACTACGAGCAGTACTTC
CDR3 protein: CASSFTGQANYEQYF

J gene: TRBJ2-3
clone size: many
D gene: TRBD2
V gene: TRBV6-1
CDR3 DNA: TGTGCCAGCAGTCGTATAGCGGGTCCCACAGATACGCAGTATTTT
CDR3 protein: CASSRIAGPTDTQYF

J gene: TRBJ2-1
clone size: many
D gene: TRBD2
V gene: TRBV5-1
CDR3 DNA: TGCGCCAGCAGGGCCGGGACTAGCGCCCACAATGAGCAGTTCTTC
CDR3 protein: CASRAGTSAHNEQFF

J gene: TRBJ2-7
clone size: few
D gene: TRBD2
V gene: TRBV27
CDR3 DNA: TGTGCCAGCAGTCACTCCTGGACTAGCGGGAAGTACGAGCAGTACTTC
CDR3 protein: CASSHSWTSGKYEQYF

J gene: TRBJ2-3
clone size: many
D gene: -
V gene: TRBV7-2
CDR3 DNA: TGTGCCAGCAGTCGTCCAAGCGCAGATACGCAGTATTTT
CDR3 protein: CASSRPSADTQYF

J gene: TRBJ2-3
clone size: few
D gene: TRBD2
V gene: TRBV5-5
CDR3 DNA: TGTGCCAGCAGCTCCTCATTGGCTAGCGGGAGCCATACGCAGTATTTT
CDR3 protein: CASSSSLASGSHTQYF

J gene: TRBJ2-4
clone size: -
D gene: -
V gene: TRBV27
CDR3 DNA: TGTGCCAGCAGTTCCTATAAAGTGGGAGTGGGCAAAAACATTCAGTACTTC
CDR3 protein: CASSSYKVGVGKNIQYF

J gene: TRBJ2-1
clone size: -
D gene: -
V gene: TRBV29-1
CDR3 DNA: TGCAGCGTTGAAGACCCCAAACTATCCTACAATGAGCAGTTCTTC
CDR3 protein: CSVEDPKLSYNEQFF

J gene: TRBJ2-7
clone size: once
D gene: -
V gene: TRBV12-3/TRBV12-4
CDR3 DNA: TGTGCCAGCAGTCCTCAGTCCTTGAGTTGGTCTGGCGAGCAGTACTTC
CDR3 protein: CASSPQSLSWSGEQYF

J gene: TRBJ2-1
clone size: -
D gene: TRBD2
V gene: TRBV12-3/TRBV12-4
CDR3 DNA: TGTGCCAGCAGTTTAAGACTAGCGGGGGGCCGGGGGCAGTTCTTC
CDR3 protein: CASSLRLAGGRGQFF

J gene: TRBJ1-5
clone size: -
D gene: TRBD1
V gene: TRBV14
CDR3 DNA: TGTGCCAGCAGTGCACAGGGGGGGGTGGGCAATCAGCCCCAGCATTTT
CDR3 protein: CASSAQGGVGNQPQHF